This T cell receptor (beta chain) comes out of a study of early T cells in non-severe SARS-CoV-2 infection. Whole-study results and caveats: There was a bias toward anti-spike CD8 responses in VDJdb matching, which missed private and CD4 specificities.

In TCRdb, the 5' RACE reads were re-called with MiXCR into one record per CDR3 protein. The sample carries 60,000 or so distinct CDR3 sequences, around 9.3% recorded once. This clonotype has a count of ten or more. The antigen is unknown. The germline V gene has CDR1 SGHVS and CDR2 FNYEAQ. The CDR3 is made up of 14 amino acids. V dropped 2 bases and J dropped 5 bases, with 10 bases sitting between them. The rearrangement uses TRBV7-6 and TRBJ2-1; possibly TRBD2 for D (6 bases). Source material: whole blood. The TCR sequence derives from an adult who was a healthcare worker with PCR-confirmed SARS-CoV-2 infection or an uninfected control (not recorded which). CDR3 loop: CASSLSRGNNEQFF. The CDR3 coding sequence is TGTGCCAGCAGCTTATCTCGGGGGAACAATGAGCAGTTCTTC.